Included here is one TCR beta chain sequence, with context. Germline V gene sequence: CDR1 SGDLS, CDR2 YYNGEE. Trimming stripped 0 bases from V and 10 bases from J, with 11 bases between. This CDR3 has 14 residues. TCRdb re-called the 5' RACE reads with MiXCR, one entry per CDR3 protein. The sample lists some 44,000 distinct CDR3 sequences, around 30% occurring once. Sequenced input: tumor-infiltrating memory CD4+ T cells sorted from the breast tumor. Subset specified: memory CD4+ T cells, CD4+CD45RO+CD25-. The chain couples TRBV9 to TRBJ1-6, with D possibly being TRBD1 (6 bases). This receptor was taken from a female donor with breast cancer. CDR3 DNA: TGTGCCAGCAGCGTAGAGGGGGACGAGTCACCCCTCCACTTT. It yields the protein CASSVEGDESPLHF.